The 6 T cell receptor beta chains in this list originate from one sample, sequenced in a study of blood T cell repertoires in COVID-19. This table comes from immunoSEQ multiplex PCR, and its TCRdb copy is limited to in-frame clones, with some not included. Altogether some 140,000 clones are present, about 77% being singletons, with the ten largest covering around 18%. The specimen sequenced was peripheral blood. The receptors here all came from an elderly man with acute or convalescent COVID-19.

This rearrangement joins TRBV5-6 to TRBJ1-2, with D hard to call. V lost 4 bases and J 2 bases, leaving 12 bases between the germline ends. CDR1 SGHDT and CDR2 YYEEEE come from the germline V gene. The CDR3 is made up of 14 amino acids. CDR3 protein: CASSHPVRNYGYTF. CDR3 nucleotide sequence: TGTGCCAGCAGCCACCCGGTCCGGAACTATGGCTACACCTTC.

The chain combines TRBV5-5 with TRBJ1-4, with D possibly TRBD1 on 6 matching bases. From germline, CDR1 is SGHKS and CDR2 YYEKEE (reference sequence). The CDR3 totals 13 residues. V was shortened by 4 bases and J by 8 bases, with 12 bases between the two germline ends. The CDR3 coding sequence is TGTGCCAGCAGCCAGACTGACAGGGAAAAACTGTTTTTT. Residues: CASSQTDREKLFF.

This clone has more than one count but fewer than ten. The gene calls are TRBV6-5 and TRBJ1-6; D is unclear. Trimming removed 8 bases at V and 5 bases at J, with 4 bases between. This CDR3 comprises 11 residues. The germline gives CDR1 MNHEY, CDR2 SVGAGI. The CDR3 here is CASQNNSPLHF. The DNA for the CDR3 is TGTGCCAGCCAGAATAATTCACCCCTCCACTTT.

This chain joins TRBV3-1 (or the pseudogene TRBV3-2) and TRBJ2-7; 11 bases fit TRBD2. The CDR3 extends over 15 amino acids. Germline assignment: CDR1 LGHDT and CDR2 YNNKEL (reference sequence). J was trimmed by 7 bases and V by 4 bases; bases with no gene match: 9. The CDR3 nucleotides read TGTGCCAGCAGCCCCTCTAGCGGGGGGCTGGGAGAGCAGTACTTC. Amino acids: CASSPSSGGLGEQYF.

The V call is TRBV3-1 (or the pseudogene TRBV3-2), the J call TRBJ2-1; a possible D gene is TRBD2 (5 bases). Trimming removed 2 bases at V and 12 bases at J, with 14 bases between. The CDR3 totals 13 residues. Germline-derived CDR1 and CDR2 are LGHDT and YNNKEL (reference sequence). The CDR3 DNA follows: TGTGCCAGCAGCCAACCCTCGACTGGGAGGCAGTTCTTC. Its translation: CASSQPSTGRQFF.

This chain connects TRBV30 to TRBJ2-1, with D possibly being TRBD1 (5 bases). This CDR3 spans 15 amino acids. CDR1 is GTSNPN and CDR2 is SVGIG in the germline V gene (reference sequence). V lost 0 bases and J 0 bases, leaving 9 bases between the germline ends. The CDR3 DNA is TGTGCCTGGAGTGTAGACAGTAGCTCCTACAATGAGCAGTTCTTC. Amino acid sequence: CAWSVDSSSYNEQFF.